A single sample gave rise to the 2 T cell receptor beta chains below, sequenced in a study of blood T cell repertoires in COVID-19. Sequencing was performed with immunoSEQ multiplex PCR; in TCRdb, only in-frame clones are kept and a portion is missing. The sample has roughly 87,000 clones; more than 75% are singletons. Sequenced material: peripheral blood. The origin of the receptors is a man aged 35 to 55 with acute or convalescent COVID-19.

The chain couples TRBV20-1 to TRBJ1-4; D uncertain. The CDR3 runs 11 residues. Per germline, CDR1 DFQATT and CDR2 SNEGSKA (reference sequence). The V gene lost 3 bases and the J gene lost 4 bases, with 3 bases spanning the gap. The DNA of the CDR3 is TGCAGTGCTAGCGGTAATGAAAAACTGTTTTTT. Translating it yields CSASGNEKLFF.

This clone was seen just once. This chain joins TRBV7-2 and TRBJ2-3; 15 positions match TRBD2. CDR3 length: 17 residues. Trimming at V came to 5 bases and at J to 4 bases, leaving 7 bases not matched to a gene. Germline CDR1 and CDR2: SGHTA and FQGNSA. The CDR3 DNA is TGTGCCAGCAGCCCAGGACTAGCGGGGGGGCCGGCAGATACGCAGTATTTT. Amino acid sequence: CASSPGLAGGPADTQYF.